This paragraph covers one T cell receptor beta chain sequence. Its antigen is still unknown. No clone much larger than this one lies a single base away; base qualities are absent. The data were taken from a study of PD-1 blockade in classical Hodgkin lymphoma (dated by TCRdb to 2018 to 2021). About the investigation overall: Nivolumab dosing was 3 mg/kg intravenously every 2 weeks, continuing until either disease progression or unacceptable toxicity. The study used CyTOF and TCR beta sequencing to define a peripheral blood immune signature of response to PD-1 blockade in classical Hodgkin lymphoma. General findings and caveats noted by the study authors: Trial patients achieving complete response had baseline diversity similar to newly diagnosed patients, whereas partial responders and progressors had significantly lower diversity. A significant rise by C4D1 was seen in CD4+ but not CD8+ TCR diversity (p=0.0027 vs p=0.16), with the rise being most apparent in complete responders (p=0.02). The study was limited to a single clinical trial cohort, and causes of repertoire differences, possibly disease activity or prior therapy, remained undefined. Baseline TCR diversity was reported as lower in newly diagnosed patients than in healthy donors, and lower still in relapsed/refractory patients. Lower diversity was observed in patients in whom nivolumab was started less than 1 year after ASCT, and these patients were excluded from later analyses so that confounding by immune reconstitution would be avoided.

The germline V gene yields MNHNS for CDR1 and SASEGT for CDR2. V is reduced by 6 bases and J by 6 bases, leaving a spacing of 12 bases between them. Spanning cysteine to phenylalanine, the CDR3 consists of 13 amino acids. The kept DNA is CDR3 alone, 39 bases in frame from the first base. The Qiagen DNeasy kit was used to extract genomic DNA both from unsorted PBMCs and from the negatively selected CD4+ and CD8+ fractions. Using primers that anneal to V and J segments, immunoSEQ multiplex PCR amplified the TCR beta CDR3 regions. A synthetic immune receptor repertoire was used to minimize amplification bias, and any residual bias was removed computationally once sequencing was done. Processing in the source paper ran as follows. Custom Python scripts were used to quantify repertoire diversity as the Shannon entropy index. Unsorted, CD4+ and CD8+ repertoires were analyzed separately, except in combined analyses where CD4+ and CD8+ sequences were merged in silico. A clone was considered expanded if an increase in frequency of at least 2-fold after treatment relative to C1D1 was found, and a pseudocount of 0.5 was applied to clones undetected at baseline. Singleton clones were defined as clones with 0 or 1 copy at C1D1, and non-singleton clones were defined as clones with 2 or more copies. Clones expanded in unsorted samples were assigned a CD4+, CD8+ or unknown annotation through matching of protein sequences in sorted samples from the same patient. Wilcoxon tests on paired samples were used to test diversity changes from C1D1 to C4D1. As stored in TCRdb, this immuneACCESS dataset retains in-frame rearrangements with V and J assigned. A fraction of the clones does not appear; measured against another copy, unresolved V genes explain less than half of the discrepancy, and the remainder lacks a known reason. That table is the source of V, J and clone size, and D and trimming were worked out from the DNA. This sample holds about 50,000 clones; around 76% were observed only once. More than 10% of the sample is held by the ten biggest clonotypes.

The intended sense of this specimen's time point label: cycle 4 day 1 (C4D1), after 6 weeks of nivolumab. All trial patients had relapsed after autologous stem cell transplantation, with cohorts A, B and C differing in prior brentuximab vedotin exposure. The trial cohort included 55 to 65 patients with relapsed/refractory classical Hodgkin lymphoma, and each patient had a best overall response of complete response, partial response or progressive disease. Trial patients were treated with single-agent nivolumab in the multi-cohort phase II CheckMate 205 trial. Best overall response was determined by an independent review committee according to the 2007 International Working Group response criteria. Trial PBMCs were collected just before the start of nivolumab (C1D1) and during therapy at cycle 2 day 1 and cycle 4 day 1. Peripheral blood was collected in 8 mL Vacutainer Cell Preparation Tubes, from which PBMCs were isolated by centrifugation and then cryopreserved.

This receptor was identified in a human donor with classical Hodgkin lymphoma. This chain is built from TRBV6-1 and TRBJ1-5; a weak D assignment points to TRBD1 (5 bases agree). The source was peripheral blood mononuclear cells (PBMCs), collected before the fourth cycle of nivolumab. The sequenced DNA: TGTGCCAGCAGGAAGGGGTTTGCTCAGCCCCAGCATTTT. Its protein is CASRKGFAQPQHF.